The 27 T cell receptor beta chains given below trace back to one sample, sequenced in a study of cytomegalovirus exposure and HLA in healthy donors. The PCR had 60 Vbeta and 13 Jbeta primers. The data were produced by immunoSEQ multiplex PCR, yet TCRdb's version contains in-frame clones alone and is incomplete. The table shows about 160,000 clones, with approximately 79% occurring only once. Sequenced sample: PBMCs. All receptors derive from a man in his forties or fifties in good health and CMV-seronegative.

Many counts were recorded for this clone. The V and J genes are TRBV4-1 and TRBJ1-2, with unresolved D. Germline CDR1 MGHRA, CDR2 YSYEKL. The CDR3 has 15 residues. V was shortened by 0 bases and J by 10 bases, with 18 bases between the two germline ends. This CDR3 reads CASSQDHRGSSVYTF. CDR3 nucleotides: TGCGCCAGCAGCCAAGATCACCGGGGATCCTCAGTCTACACCTTC.

The rearrangement uses TRBV7-3 and TRBJ2-3; weak D call: TRBD2 (5 bases). This CDR3 has 15 amino acids. Germline V gene data show CDR1 as SGHTA and CDR2 as FQGTGA. V was shortened by 6 bases and J by 3 bases, with 16 bases between the two germline ends. The CDR3 region is CASRQSRGRTDTQYF. CDR3 DNA sequence: TGTGCCAGCAGACAATCCCGGGGTCGGACAGATACGCAGTATTTT.

This clone occurred a few times. This chain connects TRBV5-4 to TRBJ2-2, with TRBD2 matching 8 bases. The trim removed 2 bases at V and 7 bases at J, leaving 7 bases unmatched. CDR3 length: 15 amino acids. CDR1 and CDR2 from the germline V gene are SGHNT and YYREEE (reference sequence). The CDR3 here is CASSFPGGANGELFF. The CDR3 region has the DNA TGTGCCAGCAGCTTCCCGGGGGGGGCGAACGGGGAGCTGTTTTTT.

The chain links TRBV5-6 to TRBJ1-2, with no clear D. Germline V lookup: CDR1 SGHDT, CDR2 YYEEEE. The ends were cut back, 3 bases at V and 7 bases at J, with 19 bases in the middle. CDR3 length equals 15 residues. The CDR3 spells CASSYRLTRGRGYTF. CDR3 sequence (DNA): TGTGCCAGCAGCTACCGACTCACTCGAGGTCGTGGCTACACCTTC.

The CDR3 sequence: CASSRTEGADTQYF. As DNA, the CDR3 is TGTGCCAGCAGCCGCACGGAGGGTGCAGATACGCAGTATTTT. The rearrangement links TRBV7-3 to TRBJ2-3, with D perhaps matching TRBD2 (6 bases). From germline, CDR1 is SGHTA and CDR2 FQGTGA. The CDR3 extends over 14 amino acids. The V gene lost 5 bases and the J gene lost 4 bases, with 13 bases spanning the gap.

Turning to this clone: The junction and the germline gene differ at one end; a read error may be behind it. The genes are TRBV7-7 and TRBJ2-5; 7 bases are a match to TRBD1. This CDR3 contains 14 residues. Germline V lookup: CDR1 SSHAT, CDR2 FNYEAQ (reference sequence). This chain's CDR3 is CASSLWTGQETQYF. CDR3 DNA sequence: TGTGCTAGCAGCCTTTGGACAGGCCAAGAGACCCAGTACTTC.

The chain links TRBV19 to TRBJ2-3; 7 bases agree with TRBD2. The CDR3 contains 15 residues. CDR1 is LNHDA and CDR2 is SQIVND in the germline V gene (reference sequence). V trimming: 3 bases; J trimming: 5 bases; junction bases outside the gene matches: 8. The CDR3 region has the DNA TGTGCCAGTAGTATCTATGGGGGGGGAGGAGATACGCAGTATTTT. Translated: CASSIYGGGGDTQYF. The whole variable domain, remainder taken from reference TRBV19 and TRBJ2-3, is DGGITQSPKYLFRKEGQNVTLSCEQNLNHDAMYWYRQDPGQGLRLIYYSQIVNDFQKGDIAEGYSVSREKKESFPLTVTSAQKNPTAFYLCASSIYGGGGDTQYFGPGTRLTVL.

The chain combines TRBV5-1 with TRBJ1-3, with a tentative D call TRBD1 (6 bases). In germline, CDR1 is SGHRS, CDR2 YFSETQ. Trimming removed 1 base from V and 4 bases from J, with 12 bases in between. This CDR3 spans 15 amino acids. The CDR3 coding sequence is TGCGCCAGCAGCTTGTCCCAGGGGTACGGAAACACCATATATTTT. It yields the protein CASSLSQGYGNTIYF.

The chain combines TRBV9 with TRBJ2-2; 7 nucleotides agree with TRBD1. The V gene's germline CDR1 is SGDLS and CDR2 YYNGEE. V shed 3 bases and J 5 bases; nucleotides not matched to a gene: 10. CDR3 length: 16 amino acids. The CDR3 is CASSDPAGGRTGELFF. The CDR3 nucleotides are TGTGCCAGCAGCGACCCCGCAGGGGGTCGGACCGGGGAGCTGTTTTTT.

The V call is TRBV6-5, the J call TRBJ1-6; 9 bases are a match to TRBD1. Trimming took 7 bases from V and 6 from J; bases not matched to a gene: 4. This CDR3 is 14 amino acids long. Germline assignment: CDR1 MNHEY and CDR2 SVGAGI. The CDR3 region has the DNA TGTGCCAGCACTCAACAGGGGGCTAATTCACCCCTCCACTTT. Protein: CASTQQGANSPLHF.

The chain is built from TRBV6-5 and TRBJ2-2; TRBD1 might be the D (5 bases). Between the trimmed V and J ends, which lost 6 bases and 3 bases, there was a span of 11 bases. In germline, CDR1 is MNHEY, CDR2 SVGAGI. This CDR3 spans 14 amino acids. CDR3 in DNA: TGTGCCAGCAGAGGGGTGACGGACACCGGGGAGCTGTTTTTT. Translation: CASRGVTDTGELFF.

The V and J genes are TRBV6-4 and TRBJ2-3, with 11 positions matching TRBD1. CDR3 length: 13 residues. From germline, CDR1 is MRHNA and CDR2 SNTAGT. The trim removed 8 bases at V and 9 bases at J, leaving 7 bases unmatched. The CDR3 region is CASGTGGAGTQYF. CDR3 in DNA: TGTGCCAGCGGGACAGGGGGTGCAGGGACGCAGTATTTT.

The J gene is TRBJ1-5, the V gene TRBV2; a weak D match, TRBD1 (5 bases). This CDR3 is 15 amino acids long. In germline, CDR1 is SNHLY, CDR2 FYNNEI. Trimming stripped 7 bases from V and 0 bases from J, with 13 bases between. CDR3 in DNA: TGTGCCAGCAACCGTGAAGGGGATAGCAATCAGCCCCAGCATTTT. Translating gives CASNREGDSNQPQHF.

This clone turned up a few times. The chain uses TRBV6-1 and TRBJ2-1; D might be TRBD1 (6 bases). The CDR3 spans 13 residues. Trimming left V 4 bases short and J 8 bases short, with 12 bases between. Germline V gene lookup returns CDR1 MNHNS and CDR2 SASEGT. DNA of the CDR3: TGTGCCAGCAGTGCAAACAGGGTGCATGAGCAGTTCTTC. Residues: CASSANRVHEQFF.

A few counts support this clone. The chain is built from TRBV7-9 and TRBJ1-5, with a weak D call TRBD1 (6 bases). V gave up 4 bases and J gave up 5 bases, with 6 bases separating them. The V gene's germline CDR1 is SEHNR and CDR2 FQNEAQ (reference sequence). This CDR3 region has 12 residues. CDR3 amino acids: CASSSGDQPQHF. The CDR3 nucleotides are TGTGCCAGCAGCTCAGGGGATCAGCCCCAGCATTTT.

The rearrangement joins TRBV12-5 to TRBJ2-5; D perhaps matches TRBD1 (6 bases). The CDR3 length is 17 residues. Trimming cost V 0 bases and J 3 bases, with 17 bases left between them. CDR1 and CDR2 from the germline V gene are LGHNT and FRNRAP. CDR3 in amino acids: CASGLVLDREVKETQYF. The CDR3 nucleotides are TGTGCTAGTGGTTTGGTACTGGACAGAGAAGTAAAAGAGACCCAGTACTTC.

The CDR3 DNA reads TGCGCCAGCAAGGTGACTAGCATCGATGAGCAGTTCTTC. Protein product: CASKVTSIDEQFF. V is TRBV5-1 and J is TRBJ2-1, with TRBD2 matching over 7 bases. The CDR3 covers 13 residues. V shed 6 bases, J shed 8 bases, and the junction held 8 bases outside the gene matches. CDR1 and CDR2 (germline): SGHRS, YFSETQ.

CDR3 in DNA: TGTGCCAGCAGCCCGGGACAGGTTGAATATGGCTACACCTTC. Amino acid sequence: CASSPGQVEYGYTF. The chain employs TRBV7-8 and TRBJ1-2, with 8 bases identical to TRBD1. Looked up from germline, CDR1 is SGHVS and CDR2 is FQNEAQ. After removal of 5 bases from V and 5 bases from J, the junction contained 7 bases not matched to a gene. The CDR3 contains 14 residues.

The chain has TRBV6-5 and TRBJ1-4; perhaps TRBD1 as D (5 bases). Trimming cost V 7 bases and J 7 bases, with 16 bases left between them. The CDR3 runs 14 residues. Germline V CDR1 and CDR2: MNHEY, SVGAGI. Here the CDR3 reads CASTTRDGSEKLFF. The CDR3 bases are TGTGCCAGCACCACACGGGACGGGAGTGAAAAACTGTTTTTT.

A single count supports this clone. The rearrangement uses TRBV9 and TRBJ2-2, with D tentatively TRBD2 (6 bases). CDR1 and CDR2 from the germline V gene are SGDLS and YYNGEE. Trimming cost V 3 bases and J 4 bases, with 13 bases left between them. This CDR3 is 15 amino acids long. The CDR3 spells CASSGGDFGTGELFF. DNA for the CDR3: TGTGCCAGCAGCGGGGGGGACTTTGGCACCGGGGAGCTGTTTTTT.

The chain joins TRBV11-1 to TRBJ2-7; D possibly corresponds to TRBD2 (5 bases). V lost 8 bases and J lost 6, with 23 bases in between. CDR1 is SGHAT and CDR2 is FQDESV in the germline V gene (reference sequence). There are 15 residues in the CDR3. CDR3 sequence: CASSSGRERGSEQYF. The DNA of the CDR3 is TGTGCCAGCTCATCGGGAAGGGAGCGAGGGAGCGAGCAGTACTTC.

CDR3 residues: CASSPGQGVTEAFF. Written as DNA, the CDR3 is TGTGCCAGCAGCCCTGGACAGGGGGTGACTGAAGCTTTCTTT. The chain has TRBV6-5 and TRBJ1-1; 10 nucleotides align to TRBD1. The CDR3 loop spans 14 amino acids. Per the germline V gene, CDR1 is MNHEY and CDR2 is SVGAGI. The trim removed 6 bases at V and 5 bases at J, leaving 6 bases unmatched.

The CDR3 nucleotides are TGTGCCAGCAGCTTGGATAGCGGGGGCCCAACAGATACGCAGTATTTT. Translated: CASSLDSGGPTDTQYF. The genes are TRBV5-4 and TRBJ2-3, with 9 bases identical to TRBD2. CDR1 and CDR2 (germline): SGHNT, YYREEE (reference sequence). V lost 0 bases and J lost 3; bases outside the gene matches: 5. The CDR3 sequence is 16 residues long.

This clone was detected a few times. V is TRBV2 and J is TRBJ2-1; a possible D gene is TRBD2 (5 bases). This CDR3 is built from 10 residues. V dropped 11 bases and J dropped 8 bases, with 10 bases sitting between them. Germline values: CDR1 SNHLY, CDR2 FYNNEI. The CDR3 DNA is TGTGCCGGAGGCGGGTATGAGCAGTTCTTC. Its protein is CAGGGYEQFF. Complete variable domain (other parts from reference TRBV2 and TRBJ2-1): EPEVTQTPSHQVTQMGQEVILRCVPISNHLYFYWYRQILGQKVEFLVSFYNNEISEKSEIFDDQFSVERPDGSNFTLKIRSTKLEDSAMYFCAGGGYEQFFGPGTRLTVL.

The V call is TRBV19, the J call TRBJ2-1, with 10 bases lining up with TRBD1. Germline assignment: CDR1 LNHDA and CDR2 SQIVND (reference sequence). This CDR3 has 12 amino acids. The V gene end was trimmed by 4 bases and the J gene end by 15 bases; junction bases not matched to a gene: 6. CDR3 residues: CASSKIRTGGFF. CDR3 DNA: TGTGCCAGTAGTAAAATTAGGACAGGGGGGTTCTTC.

This chain links TRBV28 with TRBJ1-4; TRBD1 aligns across 9 bases. This CDR3 is 19 amino acids long. Germline V gene data show CDR1 as MDHEN and CDR2 as SYDVKM. Unmatched junction bases numbered 11, after V lost 3 bases and J lost 0 bases. The CDR3 coding sequence is TGTGCCAGCAGTTTCTACGGGACAGGGACTCGGGCAACTAATGAAAAACTGTTTTTT. It translates to CASSFYGTGTRATNEKLFF.

The V call is TRBV21-1, the J call TRBJ2-7; the table's D call TRBD2 went unverified against the DNA. TRBV21-1 is shown as a pseudogene. The CDR3 is made up of 12 amino acids. CDR3: CASSRRSYEQYF. CDR3 nucleotide sequence: TGTGCCAGCAGCAGGCGGAGCTACGAGCAGTACTTC.